The clone carrying this T cell receptor beta chain showed up just a few times. Its target is unknown. The CDR3 consists of 10 residues. Per the germline V gene, CDR1 is MNHEY and CDR2 is SVGEGT. V was trimmed by 6 bases and J by 11 bases, leaving 8 bases between them. The sample is drawn from a study of T cells in Graves' hyperthyroidism and ophthalmopathy. Notes on the study in general: In blood, most of the thyroid clonotypes expanded above 0.001 were also present.

Used for diagnoses were clinical symptoms, serum thyroxine and TRAb, thyroid ultrasound and orbital computed tomography. The authors obtained PBMCs from 7.5 to 10 ml of fresh peripheral blood. Using RNA transcripts as the source, TCR beta CDR3 regions were amplified. HTBI primers were employed in a first-round RT-PCR of the TCR CDR3. TCRdb recomputed calls from the multiplex PCR reads with MiXCR, one row per CDR3 protein. The data show about 410,000 distinct CDR3 sequences, roughly 15% seen once. The TCR sequence derives from a woman in her thirties with Graves' ophthalmopathy. The rearrangement uses TRBV6-2 or TRBV6-3 and TRBJ2-1; D remains unclear. The specimen sequenced was blood. In nucleotides, the CDR3 is TGTGCCAGCAGCCCCCGCCAGCAGTTCTTC. This sequence encodes CASSPRQQFF.